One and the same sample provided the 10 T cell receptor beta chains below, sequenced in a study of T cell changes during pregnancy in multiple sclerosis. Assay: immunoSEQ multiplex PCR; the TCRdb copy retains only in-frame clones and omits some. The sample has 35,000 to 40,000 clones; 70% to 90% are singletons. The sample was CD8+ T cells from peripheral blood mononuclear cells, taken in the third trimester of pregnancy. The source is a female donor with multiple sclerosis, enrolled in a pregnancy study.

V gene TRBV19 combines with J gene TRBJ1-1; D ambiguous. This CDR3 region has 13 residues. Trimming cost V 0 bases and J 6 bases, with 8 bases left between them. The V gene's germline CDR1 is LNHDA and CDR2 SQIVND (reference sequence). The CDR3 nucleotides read TGTGCCAGTAGTATAGACTCCGTAGCTGAAGCTTTCTTT. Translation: CASSIDSVAEAFF.

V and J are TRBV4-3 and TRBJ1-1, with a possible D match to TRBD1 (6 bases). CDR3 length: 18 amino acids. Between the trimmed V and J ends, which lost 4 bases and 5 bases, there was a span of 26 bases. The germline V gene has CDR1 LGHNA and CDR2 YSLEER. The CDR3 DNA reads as TGCGCCAGCAGCCTTGGGGTCCGGGACAAGGGATGGGGGACTGAAGCTTTCTTT. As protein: CASSLGVRDKGWGTEAFF.

Written as DNA, the CDR3 is TGTGCCAGCAGCTGGGTCGGGGACACCGGGGAGCTGTTTTTT. Protein sequence: CASSWVGDTGELFF. The V and J genes are TRBV7-6 and TRBJ2-2, with a possible D match to TRBD2 (5 bases). Deletions cut 4 bases from V and 3 bases from J, with 9 bases between. The length of the CDR3 is 14 residues. Germline CDR1 SGHVS, CDR2 FNYEAQ.

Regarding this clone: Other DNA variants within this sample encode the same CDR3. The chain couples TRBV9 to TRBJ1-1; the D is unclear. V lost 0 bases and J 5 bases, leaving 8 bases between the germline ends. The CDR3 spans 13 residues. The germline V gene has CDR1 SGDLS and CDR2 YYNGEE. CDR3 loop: CASSVGGDTEAFF. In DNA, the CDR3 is TGTGCCAGCAGCGTAGGCGGGGATACTGAAGCTTTCTTT.

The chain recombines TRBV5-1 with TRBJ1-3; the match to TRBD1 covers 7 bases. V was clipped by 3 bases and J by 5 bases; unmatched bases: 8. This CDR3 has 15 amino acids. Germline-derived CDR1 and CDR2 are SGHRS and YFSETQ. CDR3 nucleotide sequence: TGCGCCAGCAGCTATACCGGGACAGAGCGAAACACCATATATTTT. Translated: CASSYTGTERNTIYF. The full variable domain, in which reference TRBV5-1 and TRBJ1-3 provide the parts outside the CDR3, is KAGVTQTPRYLIKTRGQQVTLSCSPISGHRSVSWYQQTPGQGLQFLFEYFSETQRNKGNFPGRFSGRQFSNSRSEMNVSTLELGDSALYLCASSYTGTERNTIYFGEGSWLTVV.

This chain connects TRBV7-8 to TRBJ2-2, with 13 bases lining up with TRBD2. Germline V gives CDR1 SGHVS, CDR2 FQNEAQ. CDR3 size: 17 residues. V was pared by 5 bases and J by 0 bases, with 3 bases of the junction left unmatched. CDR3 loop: CASSVGLAGSNTGELFF. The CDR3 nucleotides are TGTGCCAGCAGCGTGGGACTAGCGGGGTCGAACACCGGGGAGCTGTTTTTT.

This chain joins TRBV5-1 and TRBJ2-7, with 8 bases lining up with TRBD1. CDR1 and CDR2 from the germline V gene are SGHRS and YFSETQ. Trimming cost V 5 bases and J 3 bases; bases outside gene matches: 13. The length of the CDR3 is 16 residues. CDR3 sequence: CASREGQVTYFYEQYF. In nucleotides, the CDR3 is TGCGCCAGCAGAGAGGGACAGGTTACTTACTTCTACGAGCAGTACTTC.

CDR3 coding DNA: TGTGCCAGCAGCCTCGGGGGGGTACTCCCGAATCCCCAAGAGACCCAGTACTTC. Translated: CASSLGGVLPNPQETQYF. The chain has TRBV7-3 and TRBJ2-5; 8 bases map to TRBD2. The germline gives CDR1 SGHTA, CDR2 FQGTGA. V lost 5 bases, J lost 1 base, and 15 bases stayed unmatched. There are 18 residues in the CDR3.

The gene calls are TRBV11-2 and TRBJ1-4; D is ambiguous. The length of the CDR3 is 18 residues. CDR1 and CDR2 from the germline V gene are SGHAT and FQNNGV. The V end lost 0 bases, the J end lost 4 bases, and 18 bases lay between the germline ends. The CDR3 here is CASSLDLYFTDLNEKLFF. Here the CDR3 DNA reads TGTGCCAGCAGCTTAGATCTTTATTTCACAGACCTTAATGAAAAACTGTTTTTT.

The CDR3 reads CASSHREGRMNTEAFF. Written as DNA, the CDR3 is TGTGCCAGCAGTCACAGGGAGGGAAGGATGAACACTGAAGCTTTCTTT. The chain joins TRBV13 to TRBJ1-1, with D perhaps TRBD1 (6 bases). CDR1 is PRHDT and CDR2 is FYEKMQ in the germline V gene (reference sequence). The CDR3 extends over 16 amino acids. Trimming pared 6 bases from V and 0 bases from J, leaving 17 bases between.